This TCR beta chain was retrieved from a study of T-cell memory formation after mild COVID-19. For the study at large: Among the donors, TCR clusters were largely specific to each donor.

This clonotype was recorded many times. What it binds is not known. The CDR3 has 13 amino acids. Trimming removed 2 bases at V and 7 bases at J, with 9 bases between. The authors produced TCR alpha and TCR beta cDNA libraries with sample barcodes and UMIs by 5'RACE using constant-segment primers. MiXCR, applied by TCRdb to the 5' RACE reads, yields one record per CDR3 protein. This table holds fewer than 450,000 distinct CDR3 sequences, approximately 25% found once. The study, taken as a whole, reports: CM and EM subsets held most contracting CD4+ clones; EMRA held CD8+ ones.

Sequenced input: PBMCs or a T cell subset sorted from them (not recorded which). The chain links TRBV12-3 or TRBV12-4 to TRBJ2-1; no definite D call. The sequence derives from an adult woman who had mild COVID-19 (a few samples of this study predate the infection). Cell type and time point are not known. CDR3 in DNA: TGTGCCAGCAGTTTAAACCGGTGGAATGAGCAGTTCTTC. The encoded protein is CASSLNRWNEQFF.